These T cell receptor beta chains were read from a single sample in a study of vaccination and CD4 T cells after COVID-19. TCRdb reprocessed the PCR reads via MiXCR and lists one record per CDR3 protein. The repertoire consists of around 15,000 distinct CDR3 sequences, with 61% occurring once and the leading ten covering around 10%. No cognate antigen is known for these TCRs. Sequencing was done on a sample of CD4+ T cells from blood, cultured in vitro. These receptors were obtained from a human donor who had recovered from COVID-19. The CDR3 runs from the conserved cysteine through the conserved F or W. The order of the fields is D gene, clone size, V gene, J gene, CDR3 protein, CDR3 DNA. A D gene is named only where the DNA matches it firmly. Only some rows state a clone size, as once, few, many or a class for expanded clones.

.	.	TRBV29-1	TRBJ1-5	CSVAVGDQPQHF	TGCAGCGTTGCTGTGGGTGACCAGCCCCAGCATTTT
TRBD1	.	TRBV19	TRBJ1-5	CASYGTGSNQPQHF	TGTGCCAGCTACGGGACAGGGTCAAATCAGCCCCAGCATTTT
.	once	TRBV19	TRBJ2-7	CASSLDFYPPVYEQYF	TGTGCCAGTAGTCTAGATTTTTATCCCCCCGTCTACGAGCAGTACTTC
TRBD2	.	TRBV12-3/TRBV12-4	TRBJ2-1	CASSLRLADYNEQFF	TGTGCCAGCAGTTTAAGGCTAGCGGATTACAATGAGCAGTTCTTC
TRBD2	few	TRBV12-3/TRBV12-4	TRBJ2-5	CASSLPGGETQYF	TGTGCCAGCAGTTTACCGGGGGGAGAGACCCAGTACTTC
.	.	TRBV29-1	TRBJ2-5	CSVDPHARRGETQYF	TGCAGCGTTGACCCGCACGCGAGGAGGGGAGAGACCCAGTACTTC
.	.	TRBV6-2/TRBV6-3	TRBJ1-6	CASRETGSHNSPLHF	TGTGCCAGCAGAGAGACAGGAAGCCATAATTCACCCCTCCACTTT
.	.	TRBV19	TRBJ1-1	CASRLYPDAGDTEAFF	TGTGCCAGTAGGTTGTATCCAGATGCTGGGGACACTGAAGCTTTCTTT
TRBD2	few	TRBV5-1	TRBJ2-3	CASRDSGREADTQYF	TGCGCCAGCAGAGATAGCGGGAGGGAGGCAGATACGCAGTATTTT
TRBD2	.	TRBV14	TRBJ2-5	CASSRAGTSGIQETQYF	TGTGCCAGCAGCCGCGCCGGGACTAGCGGTATCCAAGAGACCCAGTACTTC
.	.	TRBV10-1	TRBJ1-5	CASSESSVRPQHF	TGCGCCAGCAGTGAATCGTCAGTCCGGCCCCAGCATTTT
TRBD1	few	TRBV19	TRBJ1-2	CASSIVTGGYGYTF	TGTGCCAGTAGTATAGTGACAGGGGGCTATGGCTACACCTTC
.	few	TRBV18	TRBJ2-1	CASSPRGPSNNEQFF	TGTGCCAGCTCACCGAGGGGACCCTCAAACAATGAGCAGTTCTTC
.	.	TRBV4-2	TRBJ1-2	CASSQDQMGNYGYTF	TGTGCCAGCAGCCAAGATCAAATGGGGAACTATGGCTACACCTTC
TRBD2	few	TRBV7-9	TRBJ2-2	CASSPLGGAGELFF	TGTGCCAGCAGCCCCCTGGGAGGGGCCGGGGAGCTGTTTTTT
.	.	TRBV7-2	TRBJ2-1	CASKLDFPAYNEQFF	TGTGCCAGCAAATTGGACTTTCCGGCCTACAATGAGCAGTTCTTC
TRBD2	.	TRBV30	TRBJ2-7	CAWRGLAGRYEQYF	TGTGCCTGGAGGGGACTAGCGGGACGCTACGAGCAGTACTTC
.	.	TRBV7-2	TRBJ1-5	CASSLGQGVGQPQHF	TGTGCCAGCAGCTTAGGTCAAGGGGTAGGTCAGCCCCAGCATTTT
TRBD2	.	TRBV28	TRBJ2-1	CASSLGLAGINEQFF	TGTGCCAGCAGTTTAGGGCTAGCGGGAATTAATGAGCAGTTCTTC
TRBD1	few	TRBV7-9	TRBJ1-6	CASSLGQGGNSPLHF	TGTGCCAGCAGCCTAGGACAGGGTGGTAATTCACCCCTCCACTTT
.	.	TRBV28	TRBJ2-5	CATSEAQETQYF	TGTGCCACCTCGGAGGCTCAAGAGACCCAGTACTTC
.	.	TRBV9	TRBJ1-5	CASSGTPYQPQHF	TGTGCCAGCAGCGGGACACCCTATCAGCCCCAGCATTTT
.	.	TRBV7-9	TRBJ2-7	CASSFARGAYEQYF	TGTGCCAGCAGCTTCGCTAGAGGGGCCTACGAGCAGTACTTC
.	.	TRBV6-1	TRBJ1-5	CASRGRDSYQPQHF	TGTGCCAGCCGGGGGAGAGACAGCTATCAGCCCCAGCATTTT
TRBD1	.	TRBV11-3	TRBJ2-2	CASSLGQGSTGELFF	TGTGCCAGCAGCTTAGGACAGGGTAGCACCGGGGAGCTGTTTTTT
.	few	TRBV5-1	TRBJ1-1	CASSLMGERNTEAFF	TGCGCCAGCAGCTTAATGGGGGAGAGGAACACTGAAGCTTTCTTT
TRBD1	.	TRBV12-3/TRBV12-4	TRBJ1-1	CASGDRSYTEAFF	TGTGCCAGCGGGGACAGGAGCTACACTGAAGCTTTCTTT
.	.	TRBV7-8	TRBJ1-2	CASSGSLGYGMGGYTF	TGTGCCAGCAGCGGCTCCCTGGGATACGGGATGGGCGGCTACACCTTC
.	once	TRBV6-1	TRBJ1-2	CASSEVFLSGYTF	TGTGCCAGCAGTGAGGTCTTTTTAAGTGGCTACACCTTC